This T cell receptor beta chain came from a study of Ad26.COV2.S vaccination and SARS-CoV-2 variants. Overall study results and limits: The analyses of TCR breadth and depth may have understated the size of total T cell responses.

Clones were read by immunoSEQ multiplex PCR, and TCRdb kept only the in-frame ones, dropping some. The profile shows approximately 400,000 clones, approximately 90% of them singletons. In regard to this clone: Its specificity is unknown.

Specimen: peripheral blood, collected after recovery from COVID-19. The TCR comes from a human donor who had recovered from COVID-19.

In DNA form, the CDR3 reads TGTGCCAGCAGCCCAACACAGGGGTTTAACTATGGCTACACCTTC. Protein product: CASSPTQGFNYGYTF. This chain links TRBV5-6 with TRBJ1-2, with 7 bases that match TRBD1. Germline-derived CDR1 and CDR2 are SGHDT and YYEEEE. This CDR3 is 15 amino acids long. Germline trimming cut 4 bases from V and 1 base from J; bases unmatched to any gene: 7.